What follows are 12 T cell receptor beta chains derived from one specimen sequenced in a study of Graves' ophthalmopathy and Graves' hyperthyroidism. Amplification from RNA transcripts yielded the TCR beta CDR3 regions. Scientists carried out first-round RT-PCR using HTBI primers and then a second-round multiplex PCR. Via MiXCR, TCRdb re-called the multiplex PCR reads, giving one row per CDR3 protein. The sample includes approximately 480,000 distinct CDR3 sequences, around 14% of them seen just once. Sequenced input: blood. These TCRs come from a woman in her thirties with Graves' ophthalmopathy.

Worth noting for this clonotype: One base away lies a much larger clone, so this may be a sequencing read error. J is TRBJ2-4 and V is TRBV12-3 or TRBV12-4; 8 bases are shared with TRBD1. The CDR3 contains 14 residues. The CDR3: CANSLDREWKTKYF. The CDR3 region has the DNA TGTGCCAACAGTTTGGACAGGGAGTGGAAGACCAAGTACTTC.

This clonotype was observed at least ten times. This rearrangement joins TRBV12-3 or TRBV12-4 to TRBJ1-1; D remains ambiguous. V lost 5 bases, J lost 4 bases, and 17 bases lay in between. This CDR3 comprises 15 residues. This CDR3 is CASSPTNGRATEAFF. The CDR3 nucleotides read TGTGCCAGCAGTCCGACCAACGGGAGGGCCACTGAAGCTTTCTTT.

This clonotype was counted many times. The CDR3 bases are TGTGCCAGCAGTTTAAAAGGATTTGGCTACACCTTC. It encodes CASSLKGFGYTF. The V call is TRBV28, the J call TRBJ1-2, with D unresolved. This CDR3 has 12 amino acids. From germline, CDR1 is MDHEN and CDR2 SYDVKM. V lost 2 bases, J lost 7 bases, and 8 bases lay in between.

This clonotype was seen many times. The CDR3 bases are TGTGCCAGCAGCTCAGGGGGAAACAGACTCCAAGAGACCCAGTACTTC. The encoded protein is CASSSGGNRLQETQYF. V and J are TRBV11-2 and TRBJ2-5; 7 bases map to TRBD1. CDR3 length: 16 residues. J lost 1 base, V lost 4 bases, and 9 bases had no gene match. Germline V CDR1 and CDR2: SGHAT, FQNNGV.

This clonotype was found many times. The J gene is TRBJ1-6, the V gene TRBV9; no clear D gene. The germline V gene has CDR1 SGDLS and CDR2 YYNGEE. This CDR3 has 15 amino acids. V lost 0 bases, J lost 4 bases, and 8 bases lay in between. The chain's CDR3 is CASSVEAEYNSPLHF. Here the CDR3 DNA reads TGTGCCAGCAGCGTAGAGGCGGAATATAATTCACCCCTCCACTTT. Based on the CDR3 plus reference TRBV9 and TRBJ1-6, the full variable domain is DSGVTQTPKHLITATGQRVTLRCSPRSGDLSVYWYQQSLDQGLQFLIQYYNGEERAKGNILERFSAQQFPDLHSELNLSSLELGDSALYFCASSVEAEYNSPLHFGNGTRLTVT.

This clonotype was counted at least ten times. The V and J genes are TRBV12-3 or TRBV12-4 and TRBJ1-6; no firm D call. Trimming removed 8 bases at V and 7 bases at J, with 9 bases between. This CDR3 has 12 residues. CDR3 nucleotides: TGTGCCAGCGGAGCTAAAAATTCACCCCTCCACTTT. This translates into CASGAKNSPLHF.

This clonotype was detected ten times or more. This rearrangement joins TRBV7-9 to TRBJ2-5, with D tentatively TRBD1 (6 bases). Trimming removed 5 bases from V and 0 bases from J, with 10 bases in between. CDR3 length: 14 residues. CDR1 and CDR2 from the germline V gene are SEHNR and FQNEAQ (reference sequence). CDR3 DNA sequence: TGTGCCAGCAGCCCCAGGGGCTACCAAGAGACCCAGTACTTC. Amino acids: CASSPRGYQETQYF.

This clonotype was counted ten times or more. CDR3 region: CAIGERVVGMNTEAFF. The CDR3 nucleotides are TGTGCCATCGGGGAGCGGGTAGTGGGTATGAACACTGAAGCTTTCTTT. The chain uses TRBV10-3 and TRBJ1-1; D is unclear. The V gene's germline CDR1 is ENHRY and CDR2 SYGVKD. The CDR3 runs to 16 residues. Trimming took 8 bases from V and 0 from J, leaving 19 bases between them.

This clonotype appeared many times. In DNA, the CDR3 is TGTGCCAGCAGTTTATTGGGACAGGGAAACACTGAAGCTTTCTTT. This encodes CASSLLGQGNTEAFF. The rearrangement links TRBV27 to TRBJ1-1; 9 nucleotides line up with TRBD1. The CDR3 spans 15 residues. V was clipped by 1 base and J by 2 bases; unmatched bases: 2. Germline V gives CDR1 MNHEY, CDR2 SMNVEV (reference sequence).

This clonotype was recorded many times. The DNA for the CDR3 is TGTGCCAGCAGCTTAGGTGGGGACTCTGGCTACACCTTC. It yields the protein CASSLGGDSGYTF. This chain connects TRBV7-8 to TRBJ1-2, with a tentative D call TRBD1 (5 bases). The CDR3 contains 13 residues. Trimming pared 1 base from V and 7 bases from J, leaving 10 bases between. From germline, CDR1 is SGHVS and CDR2 FQNEAQ. The full variable domain, rest sourced from reference TRBV7-8 and TRBJ1-2, is GAGVSQSPRYKVAKRGQDVALRCDPISGHVSLFWYQQALGQGPEFLTYFQNEAQLDKSGLPSDRFFAERPEGSVSTLKIQRTQQEDSAVYLCASSLGGDSGYTFGSGTRLTVV.

Many counts were recorded for this clonotype. The chain combines TRBV6-1 with TRBJ1-1; D remains ambiguous. Trimming left V 4 bases short and J 1 base short, with 7 bases between. Germline V lookup: CDR1 MNHNS, CDR2 SASEGT. The CDR3 loop spans 13 amino acids. The CDR3 protein is CASSGWGNTEAFF. The CDR3 DNA reads TGTGCCAGCAGTGGTTGGGGGAACACTGAAGCTTTCTTT.

This clonotype was counted many times. The genes are TRBV6-1 and TRBJ2-2; no clear D gene. CDR1 and CDR2 from the germline V gene are MNHNS and SASEGT. Trimming took off 6 bases at V and 1 base at J, with 12 bases between the two ends. This CDR3 is 15 amino acids long. This CDR3 is CASRTTGLNTGELFF. The CDR3 coding sequence is TGTGCCAGCAGGACCACCGGGCTGAACACCGGGGAGCTGTTTTTT.